This T cell receptor beta chain was found in a study of cytomegalovirus exposure and HLA in healthy donors. Whole-study findings and limits: Reports indicate that TCR beta sequences accurately predicted the HLA-A and HLA-B alleles of most subjects.

The length of the CDR3 is 13 residues. Looked up from germline, CDR1 is MNHEY and CDR2 is SMNVEV (reference sequence). PCR used 60 Vbeta primers and 13 Jbeta primers. Libraries were prepared by immunoSEQ multiplex PCR; TCRdb keeps only in-frame clonotypes and omits some of them. The top ten clones hold over 5% of a sample with approximately 190,000 clones, approximately 78% of them seen once. Remarks on this clone: Its antigen is unknown.

Sequenced input: PBMCs. The chain has TRBV27 and TRBJ2-5, with a tentative D call TRBD1 (6 bases). The DNA end is more similar to TRBJ2-7, so the J call may be wrong. This TCR came from a woman aged 45-65 years in good health and CMV-seropositive. The CDR3 spells CASRPPTGSEQYF. The CDR3 coding sequence is TGTGCCAGCAGACCCCCTACAGGGTCCGAGCAGTACTTC.